Following are 6 T cell receptor beta chains from one sample sequenced in a study of regulatory T cells in long-lasting Graves disease. Specified time point: newly diagnosed GD, antithyroid drugs for less than 3 months. There was RNA extracted from PBMCs, and the TCR library was made from it. Construction of TCR beta libraries relied on iRepertoire HTBI primers and on Arm-PCR targeting CDR3 regions. TCRdb analysed the multiplex PCR reads with MiXCR anew, one entry per CDR3 protein. The top ten hold around 9.3% of the sample, which has about 500,000 distinct CDR3 sequences, 9.5% to 15% seen once. In addition, the sample was reused for a study of T cells in Graves' hyperthyroidism and ophthalmopathy.

Sequences were derived from peripheral blood mononuclear cells (PBMCs), sampled at new diagnosis, from a patient treated with antithyroid drugs. These receptors came from a woman aged 25 to 39 with Graves disease.

The sample holds a few counts of this clonotype. The chain couples TRBV9 to TRBJ1-6; no reliable D call. The CDR3 spans 14 residues. CDR1 is SGDLS, CDR2 YYNGEE, per germline. V was clipped by 0 bases and J by 9 bases, with 10 bases between them. CDR3 bases: TGTGCCAGCAGCGTAGCTATAGGAAGTTCACCCCTCCACTTT. Protein product: CASSVAIGSSPLHF.

This clonotype was recorded at least ten times. The rearrangement joins TRBV11-3 to TRBJ2-1; D not resolved. The V end lost 3 bases, the J end lost 3 bases, and 3 bases lay between the germline ends. Germline CDR1 is SGHNT and CDR2 is YENEEA. The CDR3 extends over 12 amino acids. The CDR3 loop reads CASSFVYNEQFF. In DNA form, the CDR3 reads TGTGCCAGCAGCTTCGTCTACAATGAGCAGTTCTTC.

This clonotype was seen ten or more times. The chain uses TRBV27 and TRBJ1-6; 12 bases are shared with TRBD1. This CDR3 comprises 17 residues. The V segment lost 3 bases and the J segment 5 bases; nucleotides outside the gene matches: 5. Germline CDR1 MNHEY, CDR2 SMNVEV (reference sequence). CDR3: CASSFLGQGANNSPLHF. CDR3 coding DNA: TGTGCCAGCAGTTTCCTGGGACAGGGGGCTAATAATTCACCCCTCCACTTT.

This clonotype was picked up many times. The chain carries TRBV3-1 and TRBJ1-2; 8 nucleotides align to TRBD1. Trimming took 0 bases from V and 4 from J; bases not matched to a gene: 4. CDR3 size: 15 residues. The germline gives CDR1 LGHDT, CDR2 YNNKEL (reference sequence). This chain's CDR3 is CASSQDRGQVYGYTF. The CDR3 nucleotides are TGTGCCAGCAGCCAAGATCGGGGACAGGTCTATGGCTACACCTTC.

This clonotype was recorded at least ten times. This chain connects TRBV12-3 or TRBV12-4 to TRBJ1-1, with D tentatively TRBD1 (5 bases). This CDR3 comprises 14 residues. Trimming left V 3 bases short and J 5 bases short, with 13 bases between. The CDR3 nucleotides read TGTGCCAGCAGTTTTGCGGGGCGTAGGACTGAAGCTTTCTTT. The encoded protein is CASSFAGRRTEAFF.

In its sample, this clonotype was seen a few times. V and J are TRBV4-1 and TRBJ2-7, with 10 nucleotides matching TRBD1. The CDR3 loop spans 16 amino acids. Unmatched junction bases numbered 13, after V lost 4 bases and J lost 7 bases. In germline, CDR1 is MGHRA, CDR2 YSYEKL. The CDR3 nucleotides read TGCGCCAGCAGCCTATTGACCGGACAGGGGGAAGGGGAGCAGTACTTC. It codes for CASSLLTGQGEGEQYF.